This TCR beta chain was retrieved from a study of regulatory T cells in long-lasting Graves disease. The germline CDR1 and CDR2 sequences are MNHNS and SASEGT. Trimming cost V 6 bases and J 4 bases, with 10 bases left between them. The CDR3 spans 12 residues. This clonotype occurred many times. The time point was: newly diagnosed GD, antithyroid drugs for less than 3 months. RNA isolated from PBMCs was used to make the TCR library. A roughly 8.6-milliliter sample of peripheral blood was drawn into EDTA tubes. Relying on iRepertoire HTBI primers and Arm-PCR of CDR3 regions, the team built TCR beta libraries. In the original processing: Looking across samples, the authors found approximately 60 TRBV and some 13 TRBJ segments. TCRdb reanalysed the multiplex PCR reads using MiXCR and keeps one entry per CDR3 protein. The V and J calls come from TCRdb's annotation, not from the publication. The table has 350,000 to 550,000 distinct CDR3 sequences, roughly 17% seen once.

This sample was also put to use in a study of T cells in Graves' hyperthyroidism and ophthalmopathy.

The sample consisted of peripheral blood mononuclear cells (PBMCs), taken at new diagnosis, from a patient treated with antithyroid drugs. This clonotype was sampled from a woman under 30 with Graves disease. This rearrangement joins TRBV6-1 to TRBJ2-7; unclear D gene. CDR3 amino acids: CASSPGRYEQYF. In DNA form, the CDR3 reads TGTGCCAGCAGCCCAGGACGGTACGAGCAGTACTTC.